The 29 T cell receptor beta chains below come from one sample, sequenced in a study of CD8 T cells in ankylosing spondylitis. TCRdb fed the 5' RACE reads into MiXCR, producing one record per CDR3 protein. Among about 340,000 distinct CDR3 sequences listed, under 15% were seen once. Sequencing used blood, either unsorted or a sorted T cell fraction (not recorded which). The receptor set was obtained from a male donor with ankylosing spondylitis or in good health (not recorded which).

This clonotype was detected many times. One junction end does not reproduce the germline sequence, and a read error may be involved. This chain uses TRBV5-1 with TRBJ2-3; no firm D call. This CDR3 contains 12 residues. Germline lookup yields CDR1 SGHRS and CDR2 YFSETQ. CDR3 residues: CASSLPTDTQYF. In nucleotides, the CDR3 is TGTGCCAGCAGCTTACCCACAGATACGCAGTATTTT.

In its sample, this clonotype was seen a few times. This chain links TRBV12-3 or TRBV12-4 with TRBJ1-2; no clear D. This CDR3 has 13 residues. Trimming pared 8 bases from V and 8 bases from J, leaving 18 bases between. The CDR3 protein is CASGSGLGRGYTF. CDR3 in DNA: TGTGCCAGCGGCTCGGGGTTAGGGAGAGGCTACACCTTC.

This clonotype was observed at least ten times. The rearrangement uses TRBV4-1 and TRBJ1-1; D is unresolved. CDR3 length: 17 amino acids. The germline CDR1 and CDR2 sequences are MGHRA and YSYEKL. V was clipped by 1 base and J by 4 bases, with 19 bases between them. This CDR3 reads CASSQVSGIRWGTEAFF. The DNA for the CDR3 is TGCGCCAGCAGCCAAGTTTCAGGTATCCGTTGGGGCACTGAAGCTTTCTTT.

In this sample, this clonotype turned up a few times. V usage is TRBV4-1 and J usage is TRBJ2-1; 13 bases match TRBD2. The CDR3 consists of 19 residues. With 3 bases clipped from V and 0 bases from J, the junction kept 8 bases outside the gene matches. Per germline, CDR1 MGHRA and CDR2 YSYEKL. CDR3 nucleotides: TGCGCCAGCAGCCACAGACTAGCGGGGGGCGGGAGCTCCTACAATGAGCAGTTCTTC. This sequence encodes CASSHRLAGGGSSYNEQFF.

This chain uses TRBV5-6 with TRBJ2-7; TRBD1 agrees at 7 bases. From germline, CDR1 is SGHDT and CDR2 YYEEEE. This CDR3 region has 13 residues. V shed 4 bases and J 4 bases; nucleotides not matched to a gene: 5. The CDR3 protein is CASSKGTEYEQYF. CDR3 bases: TGTGCCAGCAGCAAAGGGACAGAGTACGAGCAGTACTTC. Based on the CDR3 plus reference TRBV5-6 and TRBJ2-7, the full variable domain is DAGVTQSPTHLIKTRGQQVTLRCSPKSGHDTVSWYQQALGQGPQFIFQYYEEEERQRGNFPDRFSGHQFPNYSSELNVNALLLGDSALYLCASSKGTEYEQYFGPGTRLTVT.

In nucleotides, the CDR3 is TGTGCCAGCAGCCCCCTAGCGGGAGGCTACGAGCAGTACTTC. Translation: CASSPLAGGYEQYF. The rearrangement joins TRBV9 to TRBJ2-7; 11 nucleotides agree with TRBD2. CDR1 SGDLS and CDR2 YYNGEE come from the germline V gene. CDR3 size: 14 residues. V was clipped by 4 bases and J by 3 bases; unmatched bases: 3.

The rearrangement uses TRBV12-3 or TRBV12-4 and TRBJ2-7; 8 bases agree with TRBD1. The CDR3 runs 14 residues. The trim removed 6 bases at V and 6 bases at J, leaving 10 bases unmatched. The CDR3 spells CASSPRTGSVEQYF. The CDR3 DNA is TGTGCCAGCAGCCCCCGGACAGGGAGCGTCGAGCAGTACTTC.

The chain is built from TRBV5-1 and TRBJ1-5; maybe TRBD1 (6 bases). The V and J ends lost 0 bases and 3 bases respectively, with 10 bases between them. CDR3 size: 15 residues. Per the germline V gene, CDR1 is SGHRS and CDR2 is YFSETQ. CDR3 nucleotide sequence: TGCGCCAGCAGCTTGGAGGCAGGGGACAATCAGCCCCAGCATTTT. Encoded protein: CASSLEAGDNQPQHF. Based on the CDR3 plus reference TRBV5-1 and TRBJ1-5, the full variable domain is KAGVTQTPRYLIKTRGQQVTLSCSPISGHRSVSWYQQTPGQGLQFLFEYFSETQRNKGNFPGRFSGRQFSNSRSEMNVSTLELGDSALYLCASSLEAGDNQPQHFGDGTRLSIL.

The gene calls are TRBV5-1 and TRBJ2-1; 9 positions match TRBD2. The CDR3 loop spans 15 amino acids. Germline V gene lookup returns CDR1 SGHRS and CDR2 YFSETQ. V dropped 1 base and J dropped 6; count of bases not matched to a gene: 5. In DNA, the CDR3 is TGCGCCAGCAGCTTGACTAGCGGGTCGTCCAATGAGCAGTTCTTC. Protein: CASSLTSGSSNEQFF.

The chain couples TRBV18 to TRBJ2-3; D is unclear. There are 16 residues in the CDR3. With 0 bases removed from V and 2 bases from J, the gap between germline ends came to 12 bases. Germline loops: CDR1 KGHSH, CDR2 LQKENI. The CDR3 loop reads CASSPPTGRTTDTQYF. CDR3 DNA: TGTGCCAGCTCACCACCGACGGGCAGGACCACAGATACGCAGTATTTT.

This chain joins TRBV10-3 and TRBJ1-2, with a weak D call TRBD1 (5 bases). The CDR3 covers 13 residues. Germline CDR1 and CDR2: ENHRY and SYGVKD. V was trimmed by 4 bases and J by 2 bases, leaving 8 bases between them. The CDR3, as DNA: TGTGCCATCAGTGCAGGGTTAAACTATGGCTACACCTTC. Translating it yields CAISAGLNYGYTF.

This clonotype has just a few counts. The J gene is TRBJ2-1, the V gene TRBV12-3 or TRBV12-4; D gene uncertain. Trimming stripped 3 bases from V and 7 bases from J, with 13 bases between. There are 14 residues in the CDR3. The CDR3 protein is CASSFKQTANEQFF. CDR3 in DNA: TGTGCCAGCAGTTTCAAACAAACCGCAAATGAGCAGTTCTTC.

The chain has TRBV29-1 and TRBJ2-3; D possibly corresponds to TRBD2 (6 bases). Trimming removed 6 bases from V and 0 bases from J, with 13 bases in between. Germline V gives CDR1 SQVTM, CDR2 ANQGSEA. The CDR3 runs to 14 residues. CDR3 residues: CSVAGGASTDTQYF. In nucleotides, the CDR3 is TGCAGCGTGGCTGGAGGGGCGAGCACAGATACGCAGTATTTT.

The chain couples TRBV20-1 to TRBJ2-1; D possibly corresponds to TRBD2 (6 bases). V dropped 7 bases and J dropped 12 bases, with 22 bases sitting between them. CDR1 is DFQATT, CDR2 SNEGSKA, per germline (reference sequence). The CDR3 spans 13 residues. CDR3 residues: CSVIRDSTAGQFF. The CDR3 region has the DNA TGCAGTGTAATCCGGGACTCCACCGCGGGGCAGTTCTTC.

This clonotype was seen more than once but under ten times. This chain joins TRBV15 and TRBJ2-7; D may correspond to TRBD1 or TRBD2 (5 bases each). This CDR3 spans 13 amino acids. Germline CDR1 and CDR2: LNHNV and YYDKDF (reference sequence). Between the trimmed V and J ends, which lost 1 base and 1 base, there was a span of 5 bases. CDR3 in amino acids: CATSRGGSYEQYF. As DNA, the CDR3 is TGTGCCACCAGCAGAGGGGGGTCCTACGAGCAGTACTTC.

This clonotype was detected only a few times. The chain uses TRBV10-3 and TRBJ2-4, with D perhaps TRBD2 (5 bases). The CDR3 is 14 amino acids. From germline, CDR1 is ENHRY and CDR2 SYGVKD. The V end lost 0 bases, the J end lost 4 bases, and 7 bases lay between the germline ends. CDR3 in amino acids: CAISESTSKNIQYF. CDR3 DNA: TGTGCCATCAGTGAGTCAACTAGTAAAAACATTCAGTACTTC.

The V gene is TRBV5-1, the J gene TRBJ2-7; TRBD2 is a possible D gene (6 bases). V was clipped by 0 bases and J by 4 bases, with 14 bases between them. CDR1 is SGHRS and CDR2 is YFSETQ in the germline V gene. There are 15 residues in the CDR3. For the CDR3, the DNA is TGCGCCAGCAGCTTGGCTGGTAGCGGAGCATACGAGCAGTACTTC. Translating gives CASSLAGSGAYEQYF.

V and J are TRBV10-3 and TRBJ2-7; TRBD1 matches 10 bases. The germline gives CDR1 ENHRY, CDR2 SYGVKD. V trimming: 11 bases; J trimming: 3 bases; junction bases outside the gene matches: 10. CDR3 length: 14 residues. The CDR3 loop is CAVRPGTGVYEQYF. CDR3 nucleotides: TGTGCCGTTCGACCGGGGACAGGGGTCTACGAGCAGTACTTC.

The chain joins TRBV20-1 to TRBJ1-4; 7 bases fit TRBD1. This CDR3 region has 15 residues. V was pared by 6 bases and J by 8 bases, with 15 bases of the junction left unmatched. The germline gives CDR1 DFQATT, CDR2 SNEGSKA (reference sequence). This CDR3 reads CSARGPWGTEEKLFF. As DNA, the CDR3 is TGCAGTGCCAGGGGTCCTTGGGGGACAGAAGAAAAACTGTTTTTT.

The rearrangement uses TRBV28 and TRBJ1-1; the match to TRBD1 covers 9 bases. The V segment lost 3 bases and the J segment 2 bases; nucleotides outside the gene matches: 13. Germline values: CDR1 MDHEN, CDR2 SYDVKM. CDR3 length equals 18 residues. CDR3 sequence (DNA): TGTGCCAGCAGTTTCCCCTCCCGTCCGGGACAGGGCAACACTGAAGCTTTCTTT. This sequence encodes CASSFPSRPGQGNTEAFF.

This clonotype was picked up a small number of times. CDR3: CASSLEGYYGYTF. CDR3 nucleotide sequence: TGTGCCAGCAGCTTAGAGGGGTACTATGGCTACACCTTC. The chain has TRBV11-2 and TRBJ1-2; the D is unclear. Germline CDR1 is SGHAT and CDR2 is FQNNGV. Trimming left V 0 bases short and J 3 bases short, with 5 bases between. The CDR3 is 13 amino acids. The full variable domain, rest sourced from reference TRBV11-2 and TRBJ1-2, is EAGVAQSPRYKIIEKRQSVAFWCNPISGHATLYWYQQILGQGPKLLIQFQNNGVVDDSQLPKDRFSAERLKGVDSTLKIQPAKLEDSAVYLCASSLEGYYGYTFGSGTRLTVV.

This clonotype was found a few times. The chain couples TRBV5-1 to TRBJ2-2; D gene unclear. The CDR3 is 11 amino acids. Germline lookup yields CDR1 SGHRS and CDR2 YFSETQ. Between the trimmed V and J ends, which lost 6 bases and 5 bases, there was a span of 5 bases. CDR3 residues: CASIGTGELFF. CDR3 bases: TGCGCCAGCATCGGGACCGGGGAGCTGTTTTTT.

This clonotype was seen more than once but under ten times. The chain uses TRBV5-8 and TRBJ1-1; D is perhaps TRBD1 (5 bases). Germline V gene data show CDR1 as SGHTS and CDR2 as YDEGEE. Trimming took off 0 bases at V and 7 bases at J, with 13 bases between the two ends. The CDR3 contains 14 residues. The CDR3 loop reads CASSLAAGKGEAFF. Here the CDR3 DNA reads TGTGCCAGCAGCTTGGCCGCAGGGAAGGGTGAAGCTTTCTTT.

This clonotype was picked up many times. This sequence joins TRBV12-3 or TRBV12-4 and TRBJ2-7; the D is unclear. CDR3 size: 16 residues. V was trimmed by 5 bases and J by 1 base, leaving 18 bases between them. The CDR3 DNA is TGTGCCAGCAGTCCCGAACACCGATCCGAATCCTACGAGCAGTACTTC. As protein: CASSPEHRSESYEQYF.

The CDR3 DNA is TGTGCCAGCAGGAGGGAAGCGGGAGGGGCCTACAATGAGCAGTTCTTC. Its protein product is CASRREAGGAYNEQFF. V usage is TRBV6-1 and J usage is TRBJ2-1, with 10 positions matching TRBD2. V lost 6 bases, J lost 2 bases, and 7 bases stayed unmatched. Looked up from germline, CDR1 is MNHNS and CDR2 is SASEGT. This CDR3 comprises 16 residues.

The genes are TRBV6-5 and TRBJ2-1; TRBD2 matches at 13 bases. The CDR3 contains 16 residues. Germline V lookup: CDR1 MNHEY, CDR2 SVGAGI. Trimming at V came to 2 bases and at J to 9 bases, leaving 7 bases not matched to a gene. The DNA for the CDR3 is TGTGCCAGCAGTTACACTACTAGCGGGGGGGCCACTGAGCAGTTCTTC. Translation: CASSYTTSGGATEQFF.

This chain connects TRBV20-1 to TRBJ2-7; 14 nucleotides align to TRBD2. Trimming cost V 5 bases and J 5 bases; bases outside gene matches: 5. The CDR3 runs 14 residues. From germline, CDR1 is DFQATT and CDR2 SNEGSKA (reference sequence). CDR3 loop: CSAQGLAGVNEQYF. The CDR3 nucleotides read TGCAGTGCTCAGGGACTAGCGGGAGTTAACGAGCAGTACTTC.

V is TRBV7-8 and J is TRBJ1-3; 8 positions match TRBD1. CDR3 length: 17 amino acids. Looked up from germline, CDR1 is SGHVS and CDR2 is FQNEAQ. V was clipped by 11 bases and J by 0 bases; unmatched bases: 15. DNA of the CDR3: TGTGCCGCGGGGACAGGCCCACTCTTAGGCTCTGGAAACACCATATATTTT. Translation gives CAAGTGPLLGSGNTIYF.

This clonotype was observed a handful of times. The rearrangement uses TRBV29-1 and TRBJ1-1; D is ambiguous. V gave up 3 bases and J gave up 5 bases, with 10 bases separating them. Germline values: CDR1 SQVTM, CDR2 ANQGSEA. This CDR3 is built from 12 residues. CDR3 coding DNA: TGCAGCGTTGATAGCGGTGGTACTGAAGCTTTCTTT. It specifies CSVDSGGTEAFF.